The 31 T cell receptor beta chains in this list originate from one sample, sequenced in a study of blood T cell repertoires in COVID-19 (dated by TCRdb to between 2020 and 2021). The library was produced with the immunoSEQ multiplex PCR assay. TCRdb retrieved this table from immuneACCESS and kept in-frame rearrangements only. Not all clones are present; in checked studies, unresolved V genes account for under half, and no reason is known for the remainder. A total of about 70,000 clones appear in this sample, 75% to 90% of them only once. 35% to 40% of the sample belongs to the ten largest clones. Input material: peripheral blood. The receptors were sampled from a woman aged 80 or over with active or convalescent COVID-19.

The J gene is TRBJ1-3, the V gene TRBV23-1, with TRBD1 matching 7 bases. TRBV23-1 has ORF status, its function being uncertain. V was clipped by 4 bases and J by 8 bases; unmatched bases: 11. The CDR3 is 15 amino acids. In DNA, the CDR3 is TGCGCCAGCAGTCTCTCAAGATGGCAGGGGGACACCATATATTTT. Residues: CASSLSRWQGDTIYF.

V usage is TRBV14 and J usage is TRBJ2-5, with 11 bases lining up with TRBD1. Germline V CDR1 and CDR2: SGHDN, FVKESK. J was trimmed by 4 bases and V by 1 base; bases with no gene match: 5. The CDR3 contains 16 residues. Here the CDR3 reads CASSQVWTGGIETQYF. The CDR3 bases are TGTGCCAGCAGCCAAGTATGGACAGGGGGCATAGAGACCCAGTACTTC.

This clone was seen just once. The rearrangement uses TRBV27 and TRBJ2-3, with D unresolved. The germline V gene has CDR1 MNHEY and CDR2 SMNVEV (reference sequence). The CDR3 is 13 residues long. Between the trimmed V and J ends, which lost 1 base and 5 bases, there was a span of 7 bases. CDR3 protein: CASSLWLGDTQYF. CDR3 sequence (DNA): TGTGCCAGCAGTTTATGGCTAGGAGATACGCAGTATTTT.

The chain joins TRBV6-2 or TRBV6-3 to TRBJ2-5; the D gene is possibly TRBD2 (5 bases). The CDR3 extends over 15 amino acids. Germline V gene data show CDR1 as MNHEY and CDR2 as SVGEGT. V was shortened by 0 bases and J by 7 bases, with 15 bases between the two germline ends. Written as DNA, the CDR3 is TGTGCCAGCAGTTACTCGGACTCCCGGTCTGGGACCCAGTACTTC. Its protein is CASSYSDSRSGTQYF.

V and J are TRBV18 and TRBJ1-6; possible D gene TRBD1, 6 bases. The CDR3 sequence is 16 residues long. The germline V gene has CDR1 KGHSH and CDR2 LQKENI. V lost 2 bases and J lost 7, with 15 bases in between. The CDR3 sequence: CASSPGEGRGNSPLHF. The CDR3 bases are TGTGCCAGCTCACCAGGAGAGGGAAGGGGGAATTCACCCCTCCACTTT.

This chain connects TRBV4-1 to TRBJ1-2, with TRBD1 as a possible D gene (5 bases). Trimming shortened V by 1 base and J by 5 bases, and 11 bases separated the two germline ends. This CDR3 comprises 14 residues. Germline values: CDR1 MGHRA, CDR2 YSYEKL. CDR3 in amino acids: CASSQAQGFYGYTF. In DNA form, the CDR3 reads TGCGCCAGCAGCCAAGCGCAGGGTTTTTATGGCTACACCTTC.

The chain uses TRBV7-8 and TRBJ1-2; weak D call: TRBD1 (5 bases). Germline V CDR1 and CDR2: SGHVS, FQNEAQ. V was trimmed by 1 base and J by 5 bases, leaving 14 bases between them. The CDR3 covers 15 residues. The CDR3 DNA sequence: TGTGCCAGCAGCTTAGTTGGTGCAGGGATTTATGGCTACACCTTC. Translated: CASSLVGAGIYGYTF.

The CDR3: CASGLASTDTQYF. DNA of the CDR3: TGTGCTAGTGGTTTGGCTAGCACAGATACGCAGTATTTT. V usage is TRBV12-5 and J usage is TRBJ2-3; unclear D gene. Between the trimmed V and J ends, which lost 1 base and 0 bases, there was a span of 2 bases. Germline-derived CDR1 and CDR2 are LGHNT and FRNRAP. The CDR3 consists of 13 residues.

V usage is TRBV4-3 and J usage is TRBJ1-1; D is unclear. The CDR3 spans 11 residues. V lost 1 base to trimming and J lost 6 bases, with 3 bases between them. Germline CDR1 and CDR2: LGHNA and YSLEER. The CDR3 reads CASSQGPEAFF. The CDR3 DNA reads as TGCGCCAGCAGCCAAGGGCCTGAAGCTTTCTTT.

CDR3 in amino acids: CASSVDVTSGGASVETQYF. CDR3 bases: TGTGCCAGCAGCGTAGATGTTACTAGCGGGGGGGCCTCGGTTGAGACCCAGTACTTC. This sequence joins TRBV9 and TRBJ2-5; 13 bases fit TRBD2. The V segment lost 0 bases and the J segment 5 bases; nucleotides outside the gene matches: 13. The CDR3 consists of 19 residues. Looked up from germline, CDR1 is SGDLS and CDR2 is YYNGEE.

The chain is built from TRBV20-1 and TRBJ2-3; the match to TRBD1 covers 10 bases. V dropped 3 bases and J dropped 6; count of bases not matched to a gene: 12. This CDR3 comprises 16 residues. CDR1 is DFQATT and CDR2 is SNEGSKA in the germline V gene (reference sequence). Here the CDR3 reads CSASVYGTGEVDTQYF. As DNA, the CDR3 is TGCAGTGCTAGTGTTTACGGGACAGGGGAGGTGGATACGCAGTATTTT.

CDR3 DNA: TGTGCCAGCAGTGACTACCCGATGGGACAGGGTGTCTATGAGCAGTTCTTC. It specifies CASSDYPMGQGVYEQFF. The rearrangement links TRBV6-4 to TRBJ2-1, with 9 bases matching TRBD1. The CDR3 has 17 residues. Germline V gene sequence: CDR1 MRHNA, CDR2 SNTAGT. V was clipped by 1 base and J by 8 bases; unmatched bases: 12.

The V call is TRBV15, the J call TRBJ2-1; 9 nucleotides agree with TRBD1. The CDR3 spans 15 residues. The germline V gene encodes CDR1 LNHNV and CDR2 YYDKDF (reference sequence). The V segment lost 7 bases and the J segment 7 bases; nucleotides outside the gene matches: 11. The CDR3, as DNA: TGTGCCACCAAGCGAGGACAGGGGCTGAGGAATGAGCAGTTCTTC. Amino acid sequence: CATKRGQGLRNEQFF.

This chain connects TRBV4-2 to TRBJ1-1; D may be TRBD1 (5 bases). The germline CDR1 and CDR2 sequences are LGHNA and YNFKEQ. The CDR3 is 14 residues long. V lost 5 bases and J 2 bases, leaving 12 bases between the germline ends. CDR3 DNA sequence: TGTGCCAGCAGCAAAAAACAGGTAAACACTGAAGCTTTCTTT. Protein: CASSKKQVNTEAFF.

In this sample, this clone turned up a few times. The rearrangement uses TRBV5-1 and TRBJ2-5, with a possible D match to TRBD1 (6 bases). Germline V gene lookup returns CDR1 SGHRS and CDR2 YFSETQ. V was pared by 4 bases and J by 5 bases, with 12 bases between. This CDR3 spans 13 amino acids. CDR3 nucleotides: TGCGCCAGCAGCGATACAGGGTTGGAGACCCAGTACTTC. Translated: CASSDTGLETQYF.

V gene TRBV6-5 combines with J gene TRBJ1-4; D not certain. Trimming removed 6 bases at V and 0 bases at J, with 5 bases between. There are 13 residues in the CDR3. The germline gives CDR1 MNHEY, CDR2 SVGAGI. The DNA for the CDR3 is TGTGCCAGCAGAAGAGCAACTAATGAAAAACTGTTTTTT. This sequence encodes CASRRATNEKLFF.

The J gene is TRBJ2-2, the V gene TRBV4-2, with D tentatively TRBD1 (5 bases). In germline, CDR1 is LGHNA, CDR2 YNFKEQ. The CDR3 totals 16 residues. V shed 4 bases and J shed 0 bases, with 12 bases lying between them. CDR3 sequence reads: CASSPQGITNTGELFF. The CDR3 DNA reads TGTGCCAGCAGCCCGCAGGGAATCACGAACACCGGGGAGCTGTTTTTT.

This clone was picked up one time. The rearrangement uses TRBV30 and TRBJ2-7; no clear D. Trimming pared 4 bases from V and 2 bases from J, leaving 6 bases between. This CDR3 region has 11 residues. The V gene's germline CDR1 is GTSNPN and CDR2 SVGIG (reference sequence). CDR3 residues: CAWTTPYEQYF. CDR3 sequence (DNA): TGTGCCTGGACTACTCCCTACGAGCAGTACTTC. The whole variable domain, remainder taken from reference TRBV30 and TRBJ2-7, is SQTIHQWPATLVQPVGSPLSLECTVEGTSNPNLYWYRQAAGRGLQLLFYSVGIGQISSEVPQNLSASRPQDRQFILSSKKLLLSDSGFYLCAWTTPYEQYFGPGTRLTVT.

The sample holds a few counts of this clone. The gene calls are TRBV2 and TRBJ1-5, with unresolved D. V was clipped by 5 bases and J by 0 bases, with 2 bases between them. The CDR3 spans 12 residues. CDR1 and CDR2 (germline): SNHLY, FYNNEI. DNA for the CDR3: TGTGCCAGCAGTTATAGCAATCAGCCCCAGCATTTT. This encodes CASSYSNQPQHF.

The rearrangement links TRBV2 to TRBJ1-2; 11 nucleotides agree with TRBD1. There are 12 residues in the CDR3. From germline, CDR1 is SNHLY and CDR2 FYNNEI. The V gene end was trimmed by 8 bases and the J gene end by 8 bases; junction bases not matched to a gene: 4. The CDR3 DNA reads TGTGCCAGCGGACAGGGGGCAAGAGGCTACACCTTC. Translation gives CASGQGARGYTF.

The chain carries TRBV6-6 and TRBJ2-2; 8 bases fit TRBD2. With 5 bases clipped from V and 1 base from J, the junction kept 9 bases outside the gene matches. The germline V gene has CDR1 MNHNY and CDR2 SVGAGI (reference sequence). The CDR3 is 17 amino acids. The CDR3 coding sequence is TGTGCCAGCAGTCGACCTACCCTAGCGGGGAACACCGGGGAGCTGTTTTTT. As protein: CASSRPTLAGNTGELFF.

The CDR3 DNA is TGTGCCAGCAGTTTCGGCCCGGGAGATCAGCCCCAGCATTTT. Translation gives CASSFGPGDQPQHF. This chain uses TRBV28 with TRBJ1-5; the D is unclear. The CDR3 sequence is 14 residues long. Trimming removed 3 bases at V and 5 bases at J, with 11 bases between. Germline V lookup: CDR1 MDHEN, CDR2 SYDVKM. The full variable domain, with the rest looked up from reference TRBV28 and TRBJ1-5, is DVKVTQSSRYLVKRTGEKVFLECVQDMDHENMFWYRQDPGLGLRLIYFSYDVKMKEKGDIPEGYSVSREKKERFSLILESASTNQTSMYLCASSFGPGDQPQHFGDGTRLSIL.

This clone was observed once. CDR3 amino acids: CASRTSGRSTDTQYF. In DNA form, the CDR3 reads TGTGCCAGCAGGACTAGCGGGAGAAGCACAGATACGCAGTATTTT. The V and J genes are TRBV2 and TRBJ2-3; 12 positions match TRBD2. The V and J ends lost 6 bases and 0 bases, in that order; junction bases with no gene match: 1. This CDR3 spans 15 amino acids. The V gene's germline CDR1 is SNHLY and CDR2 FYNNEI.

This chain connects TRBV13 to TRBJ1-2, with a tentative D call TRBD1 (5 bases). This CDR3 comprises 15 residues. Per germline, CDR1 PRHDT and CDR2 FYEKMQ (reference sequence). V shed 0 bases and J shed 8 bases, with 16 bases lying between them. The CDR3, as DNA: TGTGCCAGCAGCTTAGGCCCTCGGGGGATGGAAGGCTACACCTTC. Amino acid sequence: CASSLGPRGMEGYTF.

The J gene is TRBJ2-3, the V gene TRBV7-2; 11 bases are a match to TRBD2. V shed 3 bases, J shed 6 bases, and the junction held 8 bases outside the gene matches. This CDR3 has 16 amino acids. CDR1 and CDR2 from the germline V gene are SGHTA and FQGNSA. CDR3 sequence reads: CASSFHSGGAGDTQYF. CDR3 nucleotides: TGTGCCAGCAGCTTCCATAGCGGGGGGGCGGGGGATACGCAGTATTTT. The variable domain in full, completed from reference TRBV7-2 and TRBJ2-3, reads GAGVSQSPSNKVTEKGKDVELRCDPISGHTALYWYRQSLGQGLEFLIYFQGNSAPDKSGLPSDRFSAERTGGSVSTLTIQRTQQEDSAVYLCASSFHSGGAGDTQYFGPGTRLTVL.

The chain joins TRBV13 to TRBJ1-1; D might be TRBD1 (5 bases). V lost 3 bases, J lost 5 bases, and 16 bases lay in between. The CDR3 has 15 residues. CDR1 and CDR2 from the germline V gene are PRHDT and FYEKMQ (reference sequence). The DNA for the CDR3 is TGTGCCAGCAGCTTTCCGCCGGGGGGTAGGACTGAAGCTTTCTTT. It specifies CASSFPPGGRTEAFF.

The chain employs TRBV5-1 and TRBJ2-3, with D possibly being TRBD2 (5 bases). V lost 1 base, J lost 2 bases, and 11 bases lay in between. The V gene's germline CDR1 is SGHRS and CDR2 YFSETQ. The CDR3 contains 15 residues. The CDR3 loop is CASSLSGVDTDTQYF. The DNA for the CDR3 is TGCGCCAGCAGCTTGTCCGGGGTCGACACAGATACGCAGTATTTT.

The V and J genes are TRBV15 and TRBJ2-5; D unresolved. The V gene's germline CDR1 is LNHNV and CDR2 YYDKDF (reference sequence). Trimming took off 0 bases at V and 5 bases at J, with 16 bases between the two ends. This CDR3 has 16 residues. The CDR3 loop reads CATSREGWLGVETQYF. In nucleotides, the CDR3 is TGTGCCACCAGCAGAGAAGGTTGGCTAGGCGTCGAGACCCAGTACTTC.

The chain carries TRBV5-1 and TRBJ1-1, with a tentative D call TRBD1 (6 bases). Trimming shortened V by 7 bases and J by 5 bases, and 18 bases separated the two germline ends. From germline, CDR1 is SGHRS and CDR2 YFSETQ. The CDR3 covers 14 residues. CDR3 region: CASQTGTSETEAFF. The DNA for the CDR3 is TGCGCCAGCCAAACAGGGACCTCGGAGACTGAAGCTTTCTTT.

This chain links TRBV30 with TRBJ2-3, with 8 bases lining up with TRBD2. Trimming removed 2 bases from V and 5 bases from J; junction bases left unmatched: 9. There are 15 residues in the CDR3. Germline V gene data show CDR1 as GTSNPN and CDR2 as SVGIG (reference sequence). The CDR3: CAWSLGGGRVDTQYF. CDR3 bases: TGTGCCTGGAGTCTCGGGGGGGGTCGGGTAGATACGCAGTATTTT.

This chain joins TRBV5-4 and TRBJ2-5; TRBD2 might be the D (5 bases). Germline assignment: CDR1 SGHNT and CDR2 YYREEE (reference sequence). This CDR3 spans 14 amino acids. With 0 bases removed from V and 3 bases from J, the gap between germline ends came to 9 bases. CDR3 nucleotide sequence: TGTGCCAGCAGCTTGGCTCCAGCGGAAGAGACCCAGTACTTC. As protein: CASSLAPAEETQYF.